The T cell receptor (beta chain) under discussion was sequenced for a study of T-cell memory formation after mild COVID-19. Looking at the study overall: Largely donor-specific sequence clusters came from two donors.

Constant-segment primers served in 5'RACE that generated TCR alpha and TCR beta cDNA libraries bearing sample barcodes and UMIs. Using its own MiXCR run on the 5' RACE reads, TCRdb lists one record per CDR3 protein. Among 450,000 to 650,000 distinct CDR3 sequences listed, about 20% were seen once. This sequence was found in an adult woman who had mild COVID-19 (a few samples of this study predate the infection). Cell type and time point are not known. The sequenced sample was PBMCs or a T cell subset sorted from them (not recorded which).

The CDR3 sequence is CAWSDRGNEQFF. Here the CDR3 DNA reads TGTGCCTGGAGTGACAGGGGAAATGAGCAGTTCTTC. J is TRBJ2-1 and V is TRBV30, with 7 nucleotides matching TRBD1. Looked up from germline, CDR1 is GTSNPN and CDR2 is SVGIG (reference sequence). Losses at the gene ends were 1 base for V and 7 bases for J; bases not matched to a gene: 1. The CDR3 covers 12 residues. The whole variable domain, filled in from reference TRBV30 and TRBJ2-1, reads SQTIHQWPATLVQPVGSPLSLECTVEGTSNPNLYWYRQAAGRGLQLLFYSVGIGQISSEVPQNLSASRPQDRQFILSSKKLLLSDSGFYLCAWSDRGNEQFFGPGTRLTVL.